This paragraph reports one T cell receptor (beta chain). Its cognate antigen is unknown. This record comes from a study of blood T cell dynamics during melanoma immunotherapy. Study information: Patients with metastatic melanoma got pembrolizumab or nivolumab-ipilimumab as first-line care.

The time point is: pre-treatment baseline. The CDR3 spans 15 residues. Looked up from germline, CDR1 is SGHRS and CDR2 is YFSETQ. With 6 bases removed from V and 8 bases from J, the gap between germline ends came to 20 bases. A fixed DNA input of roughly 0.35 ug was used per bulk PBMC sample. Method: immunoSEQ multiplex PCR; TCRdb's copy keeps in-frame clones and lacks some. The data contain 20,000 to 30,000 clones, 87% of them seen just once; the ten biggest clones take up 4% to 6%. General study results and limits: Clones driving repertoire changes may be melanoma-specific or general immune activation.

The genes are TRBV5-1 and TRBJ2-2; D possibly uses TRBD1 or TRBD2 (6 bases each). The source is a human donor with melanoma. Sequencing used blood, obtained from a patient treated with checkpoint blockade. The DNA of the CDR3 is TGCGCCAGCAAGTCCATAGGGGGGTCATCTGGGGAGCTGTTTTTT. It is translated as CASKSIGGSSGELFF.